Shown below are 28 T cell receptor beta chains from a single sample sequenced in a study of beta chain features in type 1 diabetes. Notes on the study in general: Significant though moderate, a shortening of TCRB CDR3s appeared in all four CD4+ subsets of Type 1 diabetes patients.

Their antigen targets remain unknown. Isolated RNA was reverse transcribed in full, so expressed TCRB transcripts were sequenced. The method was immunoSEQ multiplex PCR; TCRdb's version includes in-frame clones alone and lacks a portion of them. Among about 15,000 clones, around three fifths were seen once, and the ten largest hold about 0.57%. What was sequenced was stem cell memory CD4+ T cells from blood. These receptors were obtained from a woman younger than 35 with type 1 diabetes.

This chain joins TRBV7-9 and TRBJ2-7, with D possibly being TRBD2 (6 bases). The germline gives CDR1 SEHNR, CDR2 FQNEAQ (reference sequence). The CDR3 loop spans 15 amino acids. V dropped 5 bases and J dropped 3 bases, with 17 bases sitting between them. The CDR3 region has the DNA TGTGCCAGCAGCCTATCGACTAGTTACGGCTACGAGCAGTACTTC. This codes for CASSLSTSYGYEQYF.

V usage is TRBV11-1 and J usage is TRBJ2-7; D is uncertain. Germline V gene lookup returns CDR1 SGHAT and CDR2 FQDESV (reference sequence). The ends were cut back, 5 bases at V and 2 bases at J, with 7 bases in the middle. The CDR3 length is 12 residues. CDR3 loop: CASSRVPYEQYF. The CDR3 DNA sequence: TGTGCCAGCAGCCGGGTTCCCTACGAGCAGTACTTC. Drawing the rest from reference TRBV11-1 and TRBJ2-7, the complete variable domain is EAEVAQSPRYKITEKSQAVAFWCDPISGHATLYWYRQILGQGPELLVQFQDESVVDDSQLPKDRFSAERLKGVDSTLKIQPAELGDSAMYLCASSRVPYEQYFGPGTRLTVT.

CDR3 sequence: CASRLQGDLGTQYF. In nucleotides, the CDR3 is TGTGCCAGCCGATTACAGGGTGACCTCGGGACCCAGTACTTC. The chain is built from TRBV19 and TRBJ2-5, with a weak D call TRBD1 (6 bases). Trimming stripped 9 bases from V and 7 bases from J, with 21 bases between. Germline lookup yields CDR1 LNHDA and CDR2 SQIVND (reference sequence). This CDR3 has 14 amino acids.

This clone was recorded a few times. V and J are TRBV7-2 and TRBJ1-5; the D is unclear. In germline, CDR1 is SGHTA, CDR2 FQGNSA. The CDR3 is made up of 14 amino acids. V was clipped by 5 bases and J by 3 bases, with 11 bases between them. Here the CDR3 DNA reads TGTGCCAGCAGCCCTAGCGGGTCCAATCAGCCCCAGCATTTT. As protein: CASSPSGSNQPQHF.

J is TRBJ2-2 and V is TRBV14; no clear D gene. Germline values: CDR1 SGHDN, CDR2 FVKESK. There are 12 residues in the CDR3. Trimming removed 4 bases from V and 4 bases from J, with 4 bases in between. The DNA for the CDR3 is TGTGCCAGCAGCCCGAGCACCGGGGAGCTGTTTTTT. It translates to CASSPSTGELFF.

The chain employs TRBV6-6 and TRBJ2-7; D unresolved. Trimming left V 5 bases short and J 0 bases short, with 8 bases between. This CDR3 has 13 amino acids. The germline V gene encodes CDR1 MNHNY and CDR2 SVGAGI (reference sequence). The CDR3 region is CASSPGLSYEQYF. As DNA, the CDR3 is TGTGCCAGCAGTCCAGGTCTCTCCTACGAGCAGTACTTC.

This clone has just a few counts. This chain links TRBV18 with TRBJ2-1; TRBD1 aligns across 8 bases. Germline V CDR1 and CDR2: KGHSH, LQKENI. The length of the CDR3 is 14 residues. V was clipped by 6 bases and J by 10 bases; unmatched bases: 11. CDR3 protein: CASSNSDRGGEQFF. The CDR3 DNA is TGTGCCAGCTCCAATTCCGACAGGGGTGGGGAGCAGTTCTTC.

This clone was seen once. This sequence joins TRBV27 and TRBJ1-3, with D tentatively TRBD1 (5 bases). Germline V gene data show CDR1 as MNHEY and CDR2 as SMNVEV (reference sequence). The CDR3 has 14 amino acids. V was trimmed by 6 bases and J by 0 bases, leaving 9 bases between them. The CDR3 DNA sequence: TGTGCCAGCAGGGGGGGTTTCTCTGGAAACACCATATATTTT. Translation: CASRGGFSGNTIYF.

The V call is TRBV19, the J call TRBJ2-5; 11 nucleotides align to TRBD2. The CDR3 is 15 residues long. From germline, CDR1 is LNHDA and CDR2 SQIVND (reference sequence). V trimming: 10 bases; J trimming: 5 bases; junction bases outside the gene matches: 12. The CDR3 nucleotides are TGTGCCACAAGTATAGCGGGGGGGCCGGGGGAGACCCAGTACTTC. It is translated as CATSIAGGPGETQYF.

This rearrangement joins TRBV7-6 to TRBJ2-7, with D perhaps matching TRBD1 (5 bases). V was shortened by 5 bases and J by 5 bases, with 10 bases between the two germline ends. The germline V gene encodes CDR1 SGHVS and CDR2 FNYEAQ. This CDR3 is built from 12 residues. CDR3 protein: CASSPQGHEQYF. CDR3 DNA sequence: TGTGCCAGCAGCCCGCAGGGTCACGAGCAGTACTTC.

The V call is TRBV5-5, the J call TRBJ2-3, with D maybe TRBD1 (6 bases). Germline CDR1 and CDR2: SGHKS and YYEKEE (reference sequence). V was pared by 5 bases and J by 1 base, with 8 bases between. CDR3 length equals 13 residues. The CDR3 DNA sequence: TGTGCCAGCAGTTCAGGGGGCACAGATACGCAGTATTTT. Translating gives CASSSGGTDTQYF. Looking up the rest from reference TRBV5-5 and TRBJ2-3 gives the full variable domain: DAGVTQSPTHLIKTRGQQVTLRCSPISGHKSVSWYQQVLGQGPQFIFQYYEKEERGRGNFPDRFSARQFPNYSSELNVNALLLGDSALYLCASSSGGTDTQYFGPGTRLTVL.

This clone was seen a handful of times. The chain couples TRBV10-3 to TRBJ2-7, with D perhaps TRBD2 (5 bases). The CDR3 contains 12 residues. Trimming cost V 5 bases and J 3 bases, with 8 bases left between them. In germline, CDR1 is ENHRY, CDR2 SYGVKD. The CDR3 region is CAISPRGYEQYF. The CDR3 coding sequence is TGTGCCATCAGTCCCCGGGGCTACGAGCAGTACTTC.

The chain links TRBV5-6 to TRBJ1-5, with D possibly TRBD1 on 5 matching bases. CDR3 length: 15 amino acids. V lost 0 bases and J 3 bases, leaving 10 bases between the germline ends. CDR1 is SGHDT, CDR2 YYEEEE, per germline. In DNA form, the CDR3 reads TGTGCCAGCAGCTTGGGACAGCTACTCAATCAGCCCCAGCATTTT. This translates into CASSLGQLLNQPQHF.

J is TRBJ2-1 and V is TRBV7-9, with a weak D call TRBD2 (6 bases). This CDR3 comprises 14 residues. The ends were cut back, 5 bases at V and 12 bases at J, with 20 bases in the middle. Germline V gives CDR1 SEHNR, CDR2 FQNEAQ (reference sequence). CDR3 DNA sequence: TGTGCCAGCAGCCCGACCGGGAGTAGGGCCGGGCAGTTCTTC. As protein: CASSPTGSRAGQFF.

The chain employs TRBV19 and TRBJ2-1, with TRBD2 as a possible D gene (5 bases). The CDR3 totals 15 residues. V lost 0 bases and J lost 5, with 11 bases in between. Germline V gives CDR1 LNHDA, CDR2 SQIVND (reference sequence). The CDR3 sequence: CASSIDPDYHNEQFF. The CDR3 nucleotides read TGTGCCAGTAGTATAGACCCCGACTACCACAATGAGCAGTTCTTC.

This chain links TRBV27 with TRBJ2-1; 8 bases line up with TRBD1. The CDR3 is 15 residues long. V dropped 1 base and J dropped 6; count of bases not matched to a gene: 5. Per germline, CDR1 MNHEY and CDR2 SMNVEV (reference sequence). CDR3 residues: CASSLLRTGINEQFF. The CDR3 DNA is TGTGCCAGCAGTTTATTACGGACAGGGATCAATGAGCAGTTCTTC.

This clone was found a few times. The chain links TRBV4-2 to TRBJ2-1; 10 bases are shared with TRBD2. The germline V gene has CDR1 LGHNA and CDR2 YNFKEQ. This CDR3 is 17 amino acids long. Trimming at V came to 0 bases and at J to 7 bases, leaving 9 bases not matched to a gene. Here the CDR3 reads CASSQDPLAGSWNEQFF. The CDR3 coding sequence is TGTGCCAGCAGCCAAGACCCACTAGCGGGGTCTTGGAATGAGCAGTTCTTC.

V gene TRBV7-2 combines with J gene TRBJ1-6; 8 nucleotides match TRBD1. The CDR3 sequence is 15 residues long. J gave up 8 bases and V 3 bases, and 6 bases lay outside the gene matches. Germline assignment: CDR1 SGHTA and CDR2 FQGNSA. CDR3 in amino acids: CASSFGTGGDSPLHF. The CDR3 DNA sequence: TGTGCCAGCAGCTTTGGGACAGGAGGTGATTCACCCCTCCACTTT.

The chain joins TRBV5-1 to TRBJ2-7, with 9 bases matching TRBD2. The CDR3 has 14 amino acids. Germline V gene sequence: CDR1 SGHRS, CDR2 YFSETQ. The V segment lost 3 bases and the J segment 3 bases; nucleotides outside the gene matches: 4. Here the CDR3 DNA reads TGCGCCAGCAGCTACCTAGCGGGGAGCTACGAGCAGTACTTC. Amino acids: CASSYLAGSYEQYF.

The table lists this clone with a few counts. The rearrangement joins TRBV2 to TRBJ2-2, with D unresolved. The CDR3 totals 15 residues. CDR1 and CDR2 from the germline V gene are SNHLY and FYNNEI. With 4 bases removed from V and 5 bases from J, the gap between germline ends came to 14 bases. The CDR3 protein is CASSAETIETGELFF. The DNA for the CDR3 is TGTGCCAGCAGTGCGGAGACGATTGAAACCGGGGAGCTGTTTTTT.

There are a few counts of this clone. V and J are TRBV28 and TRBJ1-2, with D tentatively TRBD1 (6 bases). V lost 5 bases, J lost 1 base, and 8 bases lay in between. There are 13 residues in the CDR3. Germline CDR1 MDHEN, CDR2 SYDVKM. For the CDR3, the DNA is TGTGCCAGCAGTAGGGGGGGTAACTATGGCTACACCTTC. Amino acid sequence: CASSRGGNYGYTF.

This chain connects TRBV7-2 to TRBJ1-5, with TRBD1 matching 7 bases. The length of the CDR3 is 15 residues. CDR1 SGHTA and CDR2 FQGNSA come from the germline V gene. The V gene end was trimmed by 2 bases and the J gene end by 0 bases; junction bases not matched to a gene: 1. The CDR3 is CASSLQGVSNQPQHF. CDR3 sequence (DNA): TGTGCCAGCAGCTTACAGGGGGTTAGCAATCAGCCCCAGCATTTT.

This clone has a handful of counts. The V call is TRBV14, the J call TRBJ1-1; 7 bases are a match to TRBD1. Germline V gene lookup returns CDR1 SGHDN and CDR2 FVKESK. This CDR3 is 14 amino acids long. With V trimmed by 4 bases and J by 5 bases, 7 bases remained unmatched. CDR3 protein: CASSRGGQRTEAFF. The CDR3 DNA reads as TGTGCCAGCAGCCGAGGGGGCCAGCGAACTGAAGCTTTCTTT.

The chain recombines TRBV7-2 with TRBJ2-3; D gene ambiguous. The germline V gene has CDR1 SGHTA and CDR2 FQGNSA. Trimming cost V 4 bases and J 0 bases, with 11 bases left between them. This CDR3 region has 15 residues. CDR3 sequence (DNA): TGTGCCAGCAGCTACAGAAGCCGGAGCACAGATACGCAGTATTTT. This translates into CASSYRSRSTDTQYF.

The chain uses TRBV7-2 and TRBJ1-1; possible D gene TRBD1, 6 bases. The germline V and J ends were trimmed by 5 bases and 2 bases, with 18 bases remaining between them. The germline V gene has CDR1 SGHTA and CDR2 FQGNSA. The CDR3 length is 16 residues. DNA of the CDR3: TGTGCCAGCAGCCTAGGACAGCCTTTGGAAAACACTGAAGCTTTCTTT. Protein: CASSLGQPLENTEAFF.

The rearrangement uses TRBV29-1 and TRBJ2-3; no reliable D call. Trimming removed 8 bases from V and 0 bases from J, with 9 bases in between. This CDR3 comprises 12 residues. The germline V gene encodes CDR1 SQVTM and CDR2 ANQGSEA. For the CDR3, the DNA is TGCAGCATGACACGCAGCACAGATACGCAGTATTTT. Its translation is CSMTRSTDTQYF.

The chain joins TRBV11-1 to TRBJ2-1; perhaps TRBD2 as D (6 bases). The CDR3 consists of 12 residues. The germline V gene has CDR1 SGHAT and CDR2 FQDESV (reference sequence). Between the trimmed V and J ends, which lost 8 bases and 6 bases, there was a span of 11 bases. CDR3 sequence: CASGRDRNEQFF. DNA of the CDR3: TGTGCCAGCGGGCGGGACCGCAATGAGCAGTTCTTC.

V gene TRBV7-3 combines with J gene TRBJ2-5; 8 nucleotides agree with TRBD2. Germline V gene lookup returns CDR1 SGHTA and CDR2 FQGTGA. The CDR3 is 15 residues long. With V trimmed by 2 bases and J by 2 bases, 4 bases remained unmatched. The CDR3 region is CASSLGLAGQETQYF. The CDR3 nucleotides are TGTGCCAGCAGCTTAGGGTTAGCGGGGCAAGAGACCCAGTACTTC.